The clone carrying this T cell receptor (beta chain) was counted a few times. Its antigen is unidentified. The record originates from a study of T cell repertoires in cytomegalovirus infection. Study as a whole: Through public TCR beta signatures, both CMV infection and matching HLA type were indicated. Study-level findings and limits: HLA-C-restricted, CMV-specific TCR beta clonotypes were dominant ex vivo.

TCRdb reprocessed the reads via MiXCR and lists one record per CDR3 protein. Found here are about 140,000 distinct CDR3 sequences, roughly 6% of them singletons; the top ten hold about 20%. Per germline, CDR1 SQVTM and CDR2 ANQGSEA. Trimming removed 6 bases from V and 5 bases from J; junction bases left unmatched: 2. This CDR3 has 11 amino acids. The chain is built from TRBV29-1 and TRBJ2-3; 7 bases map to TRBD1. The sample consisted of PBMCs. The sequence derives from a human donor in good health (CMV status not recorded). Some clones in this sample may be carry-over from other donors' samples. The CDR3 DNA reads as TGCAGCGTCGGACAGGTAGATACGCAGTATTTT. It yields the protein CSVGQVDTQYF.